The clone carrying this T cell receptor beta chain was seen ten or more times. Its antigen is currently unknown. Library construction involved attaching unique molecular identifiers to individual cDNA molecules, which allowed quantitative, reproducible TCR counting. TCRdb re-called the RACE reads with MiXCR, one entry per CDR3 protein. The data contain about 60,000 distinct CDR3 sequences, 9.3% of them singletons. CDR1 and CDR2 from the germline V gene are SGHNT and YENEEA. The CDR3 spans 13 residues. V lost 6 bases and J lost 0, with 7 bases in between. Time point meaning: patch test 1, 2 weeks after DPC sensitization. Treatment of the sample: therapeutic diphenylcyclopropenone sensitization with weekly scalp DPC. Staff drew blood before applying each patch test. The sample originates from a study of human T cells and chemical hapten exposure. General study findings and limits: Expanded TCRs created a significantly greater count of big CDR3 similarity clusters than controls did. No shift was seen in TCRs above 1 in 1000 frequency with DPC sensitization.

The receptor comes from a middle-aged woman with alopecia areata. Some clones in this sample may be carry-over from other donors' samples. V and J are TRBV11-3 and TRBJ2-3; D remains unclear. Here the sequenced sample was whole blood, taken in connection with sensitization to the hapten diphenylcyclopropenone (DPC). The CDR3 protein is CASSVGSTDTQYF. The CDR3 DNA sequence: TGTGCCAGCAGTGTCGGAAGCACAGATACGCAGTATTTT.